The 12 T cell receptor beta chains reported below all come from one sample, sequenced in a study of cytomegalovirus exposure and HLA in healthy donors. The PCR employed 60 Vbeta primers together with 13 Jbeta primers. Data came from immunoSEQ multiplex PCR; TCRdb stores just in-frame clones and leaves some out. The sample yields 110,000 or so clones, just under 80% seen once. Sample: PBMCs. These TCRs come from a man aged 25-45 years in good health and CMV-seronegative.

The chain is built from TRBV4-1 and TRBJ2-1; D possibly corresponds to TRBD1 (6 bases). CDR1 MGHRA and CDR2 YSYEKL come from the germline V gene. Trimming took 4 bases from V and 7 from J, leaving 23 bases between them. This CDR3 contains 17 residues. The CDR3 DNA reads TGCGCCAGCAGCCGGAACTTAGGGGGATCGAGGGGGAATGAGCAGTTCTTC. Protein sequence: CASSRNLGGSRGNEQFF.

This chain links TRBV7-8 with TRBJ1-2; D remains ambiguous. This CDR3 contains 15 residues. CDR1 is SGHVS and CDR2 is FQNEAQ in the germline V gene. Trimming left V 5 bases short and J 5 bases short, with 18 bases between. The CDR3 sequence is CASSPRWRDAYGYTF. The CDR3 nucleotides are TGTGCCAGCAGCCCAAGGTGGAGGGATGCGTATGGCTACACCTTC.

This clone came up a few times. The J gene is TRBJ1-1, the V gene TRBV5-5; perhaps TRBD1 as D (6 bases). CDR1 is SGHKS, CDR2 YYEKEE, per germline (reference sequence). V was clipped by 0 bases and J by 1 base, with 22 bases between them. The length of the CDR3 is 19 residues. The CDR3 loop reads CASSLGTVNHERGNTEAFF. CDR3 nucleotide sequence: TGTGCCAGCAGCTTGGGGACAGTGAATCACGAACGTGGGAACACTGAAGCTTTCTTT.

The V gene is TRBV9, the J gene TRBJ2-1; 9 bases agree with TRBD1. The V segment lost 0 bases and the J segment 2 bases; nucleotides outside the gene matches: 3. Germline CDR1 is SGDLS and CDR2 is YYNGEE. CDR3 length: 16 amino acids. CDR3 in DNA: TGTGCCAGCAGCGTAGTGGGGACAGGGACCTACAATGAGCAGTTCTTC. Translating gives CASSVVGTGTYNEQFF.

The chain couples TRBV30 to TRBJ2-7, with TRBD2 identical over 8 bases. Germline CDR1 and CDR2: GTSNPN and SVGIG (reference sequence). The CDR3 contains 14 residues. Trimming cost V 3 bases and J 1 base; bases outside gene matches: 5. CDR3 sequence reads: CAWRFAGGSYEQYF. In nucleotides, the CDR3 is TGTGCCTGGAGATTTGCGGGAGGTTCCTACGAGCAGTACTTC. The variable domain in full, with the rest retrieved from reference TRBV30 and TRBJ2-7, is SQTIHQWPATLVQPVGSPLSLECTVEGTSNPNLYWYRQAAGRGLQLLFYSVGIGQISSEVPQNLSASRPQDRQFILSSKKLLLSDSGFYLCAWRFAGGSYEQYFGPGTRLTVT.

On this clone itself: In the same sample, other DNA sequences code for this CDR3. The chain carries TRBV7-9 and TRBJ1-2, with a tentative D call TRBD1 (6 bases). Germline CDR1 and CDR2: SEHNR and FQNEAQ (reference sequence). Trimming took off 1 base at V and 0 bases at J, with 12 bases between the two ends. The CDR3 length is 16 residues. In nucleotides, the CDR3 is TGTGCCAGCAGCTTAGGTGGACAGCTCTCTAACTATGGCTACACCTTC. This translates into CASSLGGQLSNYGYTF.

This clone was observed a single time. The chain uses TRBV7-6 and TRBJ2-2; 7 bases match TRBD2. J lost 4 bases, V lost 5 bases, and 4 bases had no gene match. This CDR3 spans 14 amino acids. Per germline, CDR1 SGHVS and CDR2 FNYEAQ. CDR3 amino acids: CASSVSGVTGELFF. CDR3 coding DNA: TGTGCCAGCAGCGTCAGCGGGGTCACCGGGGAGCTGTTTTTT.

The rearrangement joins TRBV4-3 to TRBJ2-7; 7 bases match TRBD2. This CDR3 comprises 20 residues. The germline gives CDR1 LGHNA, CDR2 YSLEER. Trimming cost V 0 bases and J 0 bases; bases outside gene matches: 17. The CDR3 region has the DNA TGCGCCAGCAGCCAAGAGGTCGGAATAGGGCTAGCGGTACGCTCCTACGAGCAGTACTTC. Its protein is CASSQEVGIGLAVRSYEQYF.

This clone was detected once. V and J are TRBV7-2 and TRBJ1-5, with 8 bases lining up with TRBD1. The length of the CDR3 is 19 residues. Germline V CDR1 and CDR2: SGHTA, FQGNSA. The J segment lost 0 bases and the V segment lost 5 bases, leaving 15 bases of the junction unmatched. In nucleotides, the CDR3 is TGTGCCAGCAGCCCCAGGGGGCCAAAGGACGATTATAGCAATCAGCCCCAGCATTTT. It translates to CASSPRGPKDDYSNQPQHF.

This clone has only one observation. The rearrangement joins TRBV7-8 to TRBJ2-3, with a weak D call TRBD2 (8 bases). The CDR3 totals 16 residues. V lost 5 bases, J lost 4 bases, and 19 bases lay in between. Looked up from germline, CDR1 is SGHVS and CDR2 is FQNEAQ. The CDR3 sequence is CASSQTGTAGADTQYF. In DNA form, the CDR3 reads TGTGCCAGCAGCCAAACCGGGACAGCGGGAGCAGATACGCAGTATTTT. The variable domain in full, with the rest retrieved from reference TRBV7-8 and TRBJ2-3, is GAGVSQSPRYKVAKRGQDVALRCDPISGHVSLFWYQQALGQGPEFLTYFQNEAQLDKSGLPSDRFFAERPEGSVSTLKIQRTQQEDSAVYLCASSQTGTAGADTQYFGPGTRLTVL.

The rearrangement links TRBV6-1 to TRBJ2-3; D unresolved. Trimming took 1 base from V and 5 from J, leaving 13 bases between them. The CDR3 covers 15 residues. Germline-derived CDR1 and CDR2 are MNHNS and SASEGT. This CDR3 reads CASSEDRGLGDTQYF. The CDR3 DNA is TGTGCCAGCAGTGAAGATCGAGGTTTGGGAGATACGCAGTATTTT.

This rearrangement joins TRBV28 to TRBJ1-2; the match to TRBD1 covers 10 bases. CDR3 length: 15 amino acids. The trim removed 4 bases at V and 7 bases at J, leaving 9 bases unmatched. The germline V gene has CDR1 MDHEN and CDR2 SYDVKM. The CDR3, as DNA: TGTGCCAGCAGTTCCGGGACAGGGGATGCGAGTGGCTACACCTTC. It codes for CASSSGTGDASGYTF.